One TCR beta chain is described in this entry. Its antigen is not known. The CDR3 spans 15 residues. Unmatched junction bases numbered 3, after V lost 7 bases and J lost 1 base. The germline V gene encodes CDR1 SEHNR and CDR2 FQNEAQ (reference sequence). The data are from a study of Tregs in tolerant kidney transplant recipients. Study-level results: The small number of patients limits these findings pending further validation.

Unstimulated regulatory T cells (CD4+CD25+CD127-), CD4+CD25- non-regulatory cells, CD4 and CD8 cells were FACS-sorted from thawed PBMCs. This table comes from immunoSEQ multiplex PCR, and its TCRdb copy is limited to in-frame clones, with some not included. The sample shows hundreds of thousands of clones, approximately 84% of them seen only once. The sample comprised CD4+ T cells from blood. The TCR sequence derives from a human donor in good health. The chain employs TRBV7-9 and TRBJ2-3, with 12 positions matching TRBD2. This CDR3 reads CASNRLAGGTDTQYF. DNA for the CDR3: TGTGCCAGCAACCGACTAGCGGGGGGCACAGATACGCAGTATTTT.